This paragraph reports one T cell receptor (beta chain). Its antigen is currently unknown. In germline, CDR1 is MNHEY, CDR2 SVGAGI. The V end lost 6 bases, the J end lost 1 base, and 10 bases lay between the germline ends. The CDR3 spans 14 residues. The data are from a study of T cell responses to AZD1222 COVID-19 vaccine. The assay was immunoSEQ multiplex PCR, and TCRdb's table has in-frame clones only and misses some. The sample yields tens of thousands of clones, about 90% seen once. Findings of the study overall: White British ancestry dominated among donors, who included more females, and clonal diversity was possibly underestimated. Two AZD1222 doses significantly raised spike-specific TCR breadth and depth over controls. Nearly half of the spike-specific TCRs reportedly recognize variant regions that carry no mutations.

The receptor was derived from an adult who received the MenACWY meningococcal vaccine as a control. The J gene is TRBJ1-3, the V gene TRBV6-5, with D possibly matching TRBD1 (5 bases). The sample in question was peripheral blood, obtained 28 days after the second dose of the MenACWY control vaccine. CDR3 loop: CASRTQGSGNTIYF. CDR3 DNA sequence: TGTGCCAGCAGAACTCAGGGATCTGGAAACACCATATATTTT.